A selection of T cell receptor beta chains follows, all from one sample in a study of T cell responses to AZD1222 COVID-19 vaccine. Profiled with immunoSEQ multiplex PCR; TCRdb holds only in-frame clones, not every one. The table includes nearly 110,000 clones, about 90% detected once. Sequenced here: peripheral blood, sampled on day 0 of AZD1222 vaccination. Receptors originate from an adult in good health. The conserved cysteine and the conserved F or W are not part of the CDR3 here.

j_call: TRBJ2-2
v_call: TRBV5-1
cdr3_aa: ASSPRTGPNTGELF

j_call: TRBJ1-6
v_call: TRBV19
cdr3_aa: ASSQHGGSYNSPLH

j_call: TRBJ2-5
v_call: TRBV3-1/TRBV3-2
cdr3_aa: ASSQGAEAPKTQY

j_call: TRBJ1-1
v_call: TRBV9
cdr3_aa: ASSSLTGGTEAF

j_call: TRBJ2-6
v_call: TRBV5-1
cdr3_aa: ASSLGQGANFGAGANVLT

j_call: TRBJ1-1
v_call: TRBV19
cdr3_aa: ASSPGLWTEAF

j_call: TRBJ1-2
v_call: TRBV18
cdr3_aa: ASSPELTEKFYGYT

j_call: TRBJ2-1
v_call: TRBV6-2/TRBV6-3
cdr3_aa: ASSFGTAYNEQF

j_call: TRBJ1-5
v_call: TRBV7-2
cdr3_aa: ASSLRGVDQPQH

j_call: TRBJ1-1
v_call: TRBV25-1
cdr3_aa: ASSEGAAARAF

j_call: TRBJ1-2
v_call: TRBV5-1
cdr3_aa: ASSLEGRVGYT

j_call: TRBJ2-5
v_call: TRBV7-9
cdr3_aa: ASSLRRTSTETQY

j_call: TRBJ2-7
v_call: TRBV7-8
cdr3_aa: ASRFGPSQQY

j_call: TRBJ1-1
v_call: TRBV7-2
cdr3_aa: ASSFRPPGEAF

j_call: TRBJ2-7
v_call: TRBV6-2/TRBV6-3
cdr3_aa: ASSYPLGGVNSYEQY

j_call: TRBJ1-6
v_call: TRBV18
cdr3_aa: ASSPPPGGDSPLH

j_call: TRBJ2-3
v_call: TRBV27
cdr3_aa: ASSSFSRGTDTQY

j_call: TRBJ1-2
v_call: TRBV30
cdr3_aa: AWSVLAVPSYGYT

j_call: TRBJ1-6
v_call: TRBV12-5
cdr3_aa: ASGLMLGRTGNSPLH

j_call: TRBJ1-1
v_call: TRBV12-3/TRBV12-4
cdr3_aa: ASSPVNTEAF

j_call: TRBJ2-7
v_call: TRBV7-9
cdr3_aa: ASSLANAGYEQY

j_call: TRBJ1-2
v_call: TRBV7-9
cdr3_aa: ASSLEGGLSYGYT

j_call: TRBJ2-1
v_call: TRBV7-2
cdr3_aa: ASSLRGLESAGQF

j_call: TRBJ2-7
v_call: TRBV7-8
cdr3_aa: ASSLVWGREQY

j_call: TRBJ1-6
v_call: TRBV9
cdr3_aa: ASSLPGQGAQLDSSPLH

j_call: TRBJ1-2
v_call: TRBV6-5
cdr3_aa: ASSPTVGIGGYT

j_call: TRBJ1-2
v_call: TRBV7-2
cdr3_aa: ATSPARDNYGYT

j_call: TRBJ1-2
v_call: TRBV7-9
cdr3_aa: ASSPRTDSGYT

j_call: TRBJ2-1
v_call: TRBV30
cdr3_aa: AWSVTSSFYNEQF

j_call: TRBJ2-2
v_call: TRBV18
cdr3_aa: ASSPIKGDTGELF

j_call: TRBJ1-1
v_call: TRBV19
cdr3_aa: ASSIDIKRETEAF

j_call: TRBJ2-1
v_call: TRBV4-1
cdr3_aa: ASSSEKGIRDEQF

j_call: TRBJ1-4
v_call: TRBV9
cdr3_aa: ASSVETGDNEKLF

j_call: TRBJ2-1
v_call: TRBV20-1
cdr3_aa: SASLDYLDEQF

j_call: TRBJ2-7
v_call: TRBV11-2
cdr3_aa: ASSLLSGSSSYEQY

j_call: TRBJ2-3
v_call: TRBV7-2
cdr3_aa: ASSLASLLGGGSTDTQY

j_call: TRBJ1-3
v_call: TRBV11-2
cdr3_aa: ASSLSPRNTIY

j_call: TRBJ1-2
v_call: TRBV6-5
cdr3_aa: ASSQTHPGYT

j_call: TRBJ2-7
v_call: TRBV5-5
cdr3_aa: ASSLDGRPY

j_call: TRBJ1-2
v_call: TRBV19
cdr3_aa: ASSIQGHRANYGYT

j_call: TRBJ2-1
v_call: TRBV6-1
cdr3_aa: ASSEANYNEQF

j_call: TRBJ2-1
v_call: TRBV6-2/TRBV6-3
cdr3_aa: ASSPTGTSGGTPYNEQF

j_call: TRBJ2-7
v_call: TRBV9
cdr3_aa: ASSVALKAGTYEQY

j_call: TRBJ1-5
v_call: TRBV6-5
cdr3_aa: ASRDRSNQPQH

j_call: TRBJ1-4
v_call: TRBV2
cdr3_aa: ASRGGTVEKLF

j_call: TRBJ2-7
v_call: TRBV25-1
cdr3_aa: ASSGAVLYEQY

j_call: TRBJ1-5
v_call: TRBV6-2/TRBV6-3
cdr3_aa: ASSWDRHQPQH

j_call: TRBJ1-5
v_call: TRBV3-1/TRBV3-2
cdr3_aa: ASSHGQGTQPQH

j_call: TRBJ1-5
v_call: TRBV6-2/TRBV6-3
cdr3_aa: ASSYAPRWGNQPQH

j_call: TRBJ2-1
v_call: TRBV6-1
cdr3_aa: ASSEETGSGNEQF

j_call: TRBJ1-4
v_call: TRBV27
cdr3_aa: ASSPRVGEKLF

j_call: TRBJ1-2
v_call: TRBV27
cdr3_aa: ASSLREAYGYT

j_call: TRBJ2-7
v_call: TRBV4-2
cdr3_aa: ASSQGAEVGVYEQY

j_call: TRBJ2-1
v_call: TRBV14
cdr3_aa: ASSQRALKTTNNEQF

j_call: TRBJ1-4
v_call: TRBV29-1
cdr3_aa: SCRQAEREKLF

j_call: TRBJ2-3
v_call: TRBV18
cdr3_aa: ASSPPAWDGSRDTQY

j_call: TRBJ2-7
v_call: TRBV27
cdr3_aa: ASSPPGHFYEQY